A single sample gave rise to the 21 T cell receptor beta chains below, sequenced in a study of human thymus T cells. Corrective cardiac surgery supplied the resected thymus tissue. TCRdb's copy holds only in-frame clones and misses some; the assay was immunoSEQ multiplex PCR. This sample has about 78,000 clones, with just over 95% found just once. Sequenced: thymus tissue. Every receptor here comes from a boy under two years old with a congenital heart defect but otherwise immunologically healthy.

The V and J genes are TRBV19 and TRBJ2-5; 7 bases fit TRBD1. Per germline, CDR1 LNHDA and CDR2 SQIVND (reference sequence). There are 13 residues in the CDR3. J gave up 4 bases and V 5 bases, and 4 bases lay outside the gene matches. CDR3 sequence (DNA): TGTGCCAGTAGTCGGCGACAGGGAGAGACCCAGTACTTC. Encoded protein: CASSRRQGETQYF.

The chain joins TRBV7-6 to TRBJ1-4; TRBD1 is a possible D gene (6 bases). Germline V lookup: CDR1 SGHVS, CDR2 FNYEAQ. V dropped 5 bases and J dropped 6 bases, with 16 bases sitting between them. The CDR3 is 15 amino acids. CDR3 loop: CASSLNRAGDEKLFF. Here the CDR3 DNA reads TGTGCCAGCAGCCTAAATAGGGCAGGGGATGAAAAACTGTTTTTT. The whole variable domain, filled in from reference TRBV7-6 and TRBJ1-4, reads GAGVSQSPRYKVTKRGQDVALRCDPISGHVSLYWYRQALGQGPEFLTYFNYEAQQDKSGLPNDRFSAERPEGSISTLTIQRTEQRDSAMYRCASSLNRAGDEKLFFGSGTQLSVL.

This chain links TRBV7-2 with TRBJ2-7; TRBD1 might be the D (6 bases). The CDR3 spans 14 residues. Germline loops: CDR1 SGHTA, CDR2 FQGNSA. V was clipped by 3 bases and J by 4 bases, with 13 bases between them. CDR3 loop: CASSLRQETYEQYF. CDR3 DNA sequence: TGTGCCAGCAGCTTGAGACAGGAAACTTACGAGCAGTACTTC.

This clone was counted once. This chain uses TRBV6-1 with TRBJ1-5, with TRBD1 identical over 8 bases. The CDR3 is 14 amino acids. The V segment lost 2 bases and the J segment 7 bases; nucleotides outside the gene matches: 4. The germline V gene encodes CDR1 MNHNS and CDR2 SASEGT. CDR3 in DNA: TGTGCCAGCAGTGAACAGGGGGCTGGACAGCCCCAGCATTTT. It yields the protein CASSEQGAGQPQHF.

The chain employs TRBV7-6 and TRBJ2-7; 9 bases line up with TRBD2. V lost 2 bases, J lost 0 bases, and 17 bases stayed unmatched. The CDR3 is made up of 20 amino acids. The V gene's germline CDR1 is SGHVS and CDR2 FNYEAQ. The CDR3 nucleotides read TGTGCCAGCAGCTTATGGGCCCAGAAAAGCGGGACTAGCTCCTCCTACGAGCAGTACTTC. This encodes CASSLWAQKSGTSSSYEQYF.

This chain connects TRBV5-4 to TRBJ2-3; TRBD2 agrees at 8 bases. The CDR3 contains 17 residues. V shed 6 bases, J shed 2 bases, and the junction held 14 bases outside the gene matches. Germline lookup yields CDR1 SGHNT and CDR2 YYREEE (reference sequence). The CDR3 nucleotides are TGTGCCAGCACCGACCTCGGGGAGCGGGAGTACACAGATACGCAGTATTTT. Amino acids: CASTDLGEREYTDTQYF.

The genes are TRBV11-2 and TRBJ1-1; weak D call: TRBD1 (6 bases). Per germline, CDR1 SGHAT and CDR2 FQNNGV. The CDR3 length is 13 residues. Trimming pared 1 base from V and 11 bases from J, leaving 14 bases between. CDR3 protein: CASSLGAGVEAFF. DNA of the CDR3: TGTGCCAGCAGCTTAGGGGCAGGGGTCGAGGCTTTCTTT.

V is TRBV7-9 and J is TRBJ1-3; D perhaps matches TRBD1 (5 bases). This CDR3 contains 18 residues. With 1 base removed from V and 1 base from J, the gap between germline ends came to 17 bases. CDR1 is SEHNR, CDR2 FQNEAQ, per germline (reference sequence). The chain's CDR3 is CASSLDLFLGASGNTIYF. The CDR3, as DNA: TGTGCCAGCAGCTTAGATTTGTTCCTAGGGGCTTCTGGAAACACCATATATTTT.

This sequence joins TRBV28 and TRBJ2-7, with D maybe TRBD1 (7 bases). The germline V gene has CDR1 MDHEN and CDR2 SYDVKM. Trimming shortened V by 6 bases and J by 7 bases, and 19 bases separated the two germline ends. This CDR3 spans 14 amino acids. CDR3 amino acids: CASSPRDSPGEQYF. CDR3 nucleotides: TGTGCCAGCAGCCCGCGGGACAGCCCGGGGGAGCAGTACTTC.

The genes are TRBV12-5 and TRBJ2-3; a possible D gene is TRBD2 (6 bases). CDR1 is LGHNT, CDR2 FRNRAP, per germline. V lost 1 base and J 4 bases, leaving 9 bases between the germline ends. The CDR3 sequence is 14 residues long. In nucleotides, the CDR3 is TGTGCTAGTGGTTTGGCGACTAGTGCAGATACGCAGTATTTT. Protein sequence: CASGLATSADTQYF.

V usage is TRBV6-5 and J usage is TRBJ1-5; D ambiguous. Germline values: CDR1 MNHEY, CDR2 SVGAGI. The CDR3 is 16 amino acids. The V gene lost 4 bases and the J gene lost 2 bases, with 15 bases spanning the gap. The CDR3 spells CASSSNSNGGNQPQHF. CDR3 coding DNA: TGTGCCAGCAGTTCCAATTCAAACGGGGGCAATCAGCCCCAGCATTTT.

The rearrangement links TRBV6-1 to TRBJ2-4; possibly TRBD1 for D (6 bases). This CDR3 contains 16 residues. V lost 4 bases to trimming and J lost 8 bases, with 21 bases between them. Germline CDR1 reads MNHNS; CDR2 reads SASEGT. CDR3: CASSVHPGHPRDIQYF. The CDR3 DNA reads TGTGCCAGCAGTGTTCATCCGGGACACCCCCGGGACATTCAGTACTTC.

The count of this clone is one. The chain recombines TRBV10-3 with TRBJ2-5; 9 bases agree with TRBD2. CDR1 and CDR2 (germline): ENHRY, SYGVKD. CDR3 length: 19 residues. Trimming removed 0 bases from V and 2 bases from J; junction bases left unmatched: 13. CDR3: CAISESVASGTRRQETQYF. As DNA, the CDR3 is TGTGCCATCAGTGAGTCGGTCGCTAGCGGGACCCGACGTCAAGAGACCCAGTACTTC.

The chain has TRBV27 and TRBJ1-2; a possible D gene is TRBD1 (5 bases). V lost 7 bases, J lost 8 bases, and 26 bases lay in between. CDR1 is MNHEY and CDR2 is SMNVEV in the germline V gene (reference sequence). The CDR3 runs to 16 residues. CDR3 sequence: CASISRGPRDPEGYTF. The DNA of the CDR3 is TGTGCCAGCATCTCCCGAGGACCCCGGGACCCGGAGGGCTACACCTTC.

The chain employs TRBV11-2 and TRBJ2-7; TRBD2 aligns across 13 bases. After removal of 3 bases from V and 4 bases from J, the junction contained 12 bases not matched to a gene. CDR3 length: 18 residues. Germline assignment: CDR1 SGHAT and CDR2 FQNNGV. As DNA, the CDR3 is TGTGCCAGCAGCTTCCTACTAGCGGGGGGGACAAATAGGTACGAGCAGTACTTC. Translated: CASSFLLAGGTNRYEQYF.

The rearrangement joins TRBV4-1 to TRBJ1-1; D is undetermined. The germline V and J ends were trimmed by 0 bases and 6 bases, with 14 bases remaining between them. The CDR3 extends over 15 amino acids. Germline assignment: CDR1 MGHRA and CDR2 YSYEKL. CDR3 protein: CASSQEESLDAEAFF. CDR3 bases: TGCGCCAGCAGCCAAGAAGAAAGTTTGGACGCTGAAGCTTTCTTT.

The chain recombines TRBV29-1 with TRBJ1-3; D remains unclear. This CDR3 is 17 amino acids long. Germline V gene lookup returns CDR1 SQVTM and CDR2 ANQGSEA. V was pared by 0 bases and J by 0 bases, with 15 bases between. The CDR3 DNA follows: TGCAGCGTTGAAGACCAGAGGACGGAAAGCTCTGGAAACACCATATATTTT. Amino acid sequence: CSVEDQRTESSGNTIYF.

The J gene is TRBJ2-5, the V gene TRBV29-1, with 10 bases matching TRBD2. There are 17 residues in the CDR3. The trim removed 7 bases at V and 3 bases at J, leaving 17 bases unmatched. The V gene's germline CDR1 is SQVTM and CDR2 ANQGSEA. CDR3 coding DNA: TGCAGCGGGGTACTGAGCGGGAGGGCTGTGATAAAAGAGACCCAGTACTTC. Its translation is CSGVLSGRAVIKETQYF.

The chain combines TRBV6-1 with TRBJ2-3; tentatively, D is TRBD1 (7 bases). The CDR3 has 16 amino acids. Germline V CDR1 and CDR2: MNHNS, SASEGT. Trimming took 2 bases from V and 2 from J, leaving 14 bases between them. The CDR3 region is CASSERGDSYTDTQYF. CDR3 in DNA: TGTGCCAGCAGTGAAAGGGGGGACAGTTACACAGATACGCAGTATTTT.

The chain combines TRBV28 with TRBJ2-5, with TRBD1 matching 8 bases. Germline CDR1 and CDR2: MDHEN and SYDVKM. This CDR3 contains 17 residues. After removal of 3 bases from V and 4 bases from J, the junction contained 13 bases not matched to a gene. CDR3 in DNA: TGTGCCAGCAGTTTTCCGCACCGACAGGGGCCGTTAGAGACCCAGTACTTC. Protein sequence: CASSFPHRQGPLETQYF.

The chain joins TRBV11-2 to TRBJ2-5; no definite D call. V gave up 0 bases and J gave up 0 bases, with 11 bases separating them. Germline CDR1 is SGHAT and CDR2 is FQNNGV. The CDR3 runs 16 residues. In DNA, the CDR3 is TGTGCCAGCAGCTTAGAGAGACGGCTGTACCAAGAGACCCAGTACTTC. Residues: CASSLERRLYQETQYF.